Below are 8 T cell receptor beta chains sequenced from a single sample in a study of cytomegalovirus exposure and HLA in healthy donors. TCRdb keeps only in-frame clones here, not all; method: immunoSEQ multiplex PCR. The sample holds about 280,000 clones; 70% to 90% are singletons and the top ten take 0.92%. The sequencing input was PBMCs. The receptors come from a woman aged 18-30 years in good health and CMV-seronegative.

The chain has TRBV6-1 and TRBJ2-2; no definite D call. V was clipped by 0 bases and J by 0 bases, with 8 bases between them. The CDR3 loop spans 16 amino acids. Germline CDR1 reads MNHNS; CDR2 reads SASEGT. The CDR3 loop is CASSEAWATNTGELFF. As DNA, the CDR3 is TGTGCCAGCAGTGAAGCCTGGGCGACGAACACCGGGGAGCTGTTTTTT.

This chain links TRBV13 with TRBJ1-1; perhaps TRBD1 as D (5 bases). Trimming cost V 5 bases and J 5 bases, with 15 bases left between them. This CDR3 spans 14 amino acids. Germline V CDR1 and CDR2: PRHDT, FYEKMQ (reference sequence). CDR3 protein: CASSRQISKTEAFF. As DNA, the CDR3 is TGTGCCAGCAGCCGACAGATATCGAAAACTGAAGCTTTCTTT.

The genes are TRBV28 and TRBJ1-4; D not resolved. V was cut by 1 base and J by 2 bases, with 11 bases left in between. Per the germline V gene, CDR1 is MDHEN and CDR2 is SYDVKM. This CDR3 spans 16 amino acids. CDR3 sequence reads: CASSLFSGRTNEKLFF. The DNA for the CDR3 is TGTGCCAGCAGTTTATTTTCGGGGAGGACTAATGAAAAACTGTTTTTT. The whole variable domain, filled in from reference TRBV28 and TRBJ1-4, reads DVKVTQSSRYLVKRTGEKVFLECVQDMDHENMFWYRQDPGLGLRLIYFSYDVKMKEKGDIPEGYSVSREKKERFSLILESASTNQTSMYLCASSLFSGRTNEKLFFGSGTQLSVL.

In the case of this clone: Other DNA sequences of this sample code for an identical CDR3. This chain links TRBV27 with TRBJ1-2; no firm D call. V lost 3 bases to trimming and J lost 0 bases, with 5 bases between them. This CDR3 has 13 amino acids. CDR1 is MNHEY, CDR2 SMNVEV, per germline (reference sequence). CDR3 sequence: CASSFGPNYGYTF. The CDR3 region has the DNA TGTGCCAGCAGTTTTGGGCCTAACTATGGCTACACCTTC.

The chain recombines TRBV6-1 with TRBJ1-3; a weak D match, TRBD1 (5 bases). The CDR3 covers 17 residues. Germline values: CDR1 MNHNS, CDR2 SASEGT. The V and J ends lost 1 base and 0 bases respectively, with 13 bases between them. The CDR3 DNA reads TGTGCCAGCAGTGAAGATGGGGGGACGAGCTCTGGAAACACCATATATTTT. The encoded protein is CASSEDGGTSSGNTIYF.

The rearrangement uses TRBV5-1 and TRBJ1-1; TRBD1 matches at 7 bases. Germline CDR1 and CDR2: SGHRS and YFSETQ. Losses at the gene ends were 1 base for V and 0 bases for J; bases not matched to a gene: 9. The CDR3 sequence is 17 residues long. In DNA form, the CDR3 reads TGCGCCAGCAGCTTGCTGACAGGGCGTCCATTGAACACTGAAGCTTTCTTT. This codes for CASSLLTGRPLNTEAFF.

V and J are TRBV5-1 and TRBJ1-2, with D perhaps TRBD1 (5 bases). The V and J ends lost 0 bases and 8 bases respectively, with 14 bases between them. There are 14 residues in the CDR3. CDR1 SGHRS and CDR2 YFSETQ come from the germline V gene. The CDR3 coding sequence is TGCGCCAGCAGCTTGGTGTGGGGGGGAGGAGGCTACACCTTC. Its translation is CASSLVWGGGGYTF. The full variable domain, completed using reference TRBV5-1 and TRBJ1-2, is KAGVTQTPRYLIKTRGQQVTLSCSPISGHRSVSWYQQTPGQGLQFLFEYFSETQRNKGNFPGRFSGRQFSNSRSEMNVSTLELGDSALYLCASSLVWGGGGYTFGSGTRLTVV.

V and J are TRBV6-1 and TRBJ1-3, with D unresolved. CDR3 length: 12 amino acids. Germline V gene lookup returns CDR1 MNHNS and CDR2 SASEGT. Trimming removed 3 bases at V and 5 bases at J, with 5 bases between. CDR3 residues: CASSEGRNTIYF. The CDR3 nucleotides are TGTGCCAGCAGTGAGGGCCGAAACACCATATATTTT.